The 22 T cell receptor beta chains presented below share a single source sample, sequenced in a study of T cell changes during pregnancy in multiple sclerosis. Repertoires were generated with immunoSEQ multiplex PCR, while TCRdb's copy carries only in-frame clones and drops some. The sample lists about 57,000 clones, 75% to 95% occurring once. This material consisted of peripheral blood, taken after pregnancy. The receptors come from a female donor in good health, enrolled as a control in a pregnancy study.

CDR3 coding DNA: TGTGCCAGCTCACCACGCCAGGACGAGCAGTACTTC. The encoded protein is CASSPRQDEQYF. The V gene is TRBV18, the J gene TRBJ2-7; D remains ambiguous. V was clipped by 1 base and J by 5 bases, with 6 bases between them. This CDR3 has 12 residues. Looked up from germline, CDR1 is KGHSH and CDR2 is LQKENI.

The chain combines TRBV6-5 with TRBJ2-5; D perhaps matches TRBD1 (5 bases). CDR3 length: 13 amino acids. The ends were cut back, 5 bases at V and 7 bases at J, with 14 bases in the middle. CDR1 and CDR2 from the germline V gene are MNHEY and SVGAGI. CDR3 residues: CASSQGRTGTQYF. The CDR3 DNA is TGTGCCAGCAGTCAGGGCCGGACGGGGACCCAGTACTTC.

This clone has only a few counts. This specimen includes other DNA sequences encoding the same CDR3. The chain recombines TRBV4-3 with TRBJ1-1; TRBD1 aligns across 7 bases. The CDR3 is 13 amino acids. V shed 2 bases, J shed 5 bases, and the junction held 2 bases outside the gene matches. Germline assignment: CDR1 LGHNA and CDR2 YSLEER. Here the CDR3 DNA reads TGCGCCAGCAGCCAACCAGGGGGAACTGAAGCTTTCTTT. As protein: CASSQPGGTEAFF.

The chain combines TRBV11-3 with TRBJ1-2, with a weak D call TRBD1 (5 bases). V dropped 8 bases and J dropped 3 bases, with 19 bases sitting between them. The CDR3 runs to 15 residues. The germline V gene has CDR1 SGHNT and CDR2 YENEEA. The DNA of the CDR3 is TGTGCCAGCTGCCTTCATAGCGGGGGGTACTATGGCTACACCTTC. This gives the protein CASCLHSGGYYGYTF.

The V gene is TRBV4-2, the J gene TRBJ2-2; 9 bases are shared with TRBD1. Trimming took 5 bases from V and 6 from J; bases not matched to a gene: 10. The CDR3 runs to 16 residues. Germline V gene lookup returns CDR1 LGHNA and CDR2 YNFKEQ. The CDR3 loop is CASSIAGTGSSGELFF. The CDR3 nucleotides are TGTGCCAGCAGCATAGCCGGGACAGGGAGTTCCGGGGAGCTGTTTTTT.

This rearrangement joins TRBV28 to TRBJ1-3; D is ambiguous. Germline CDR1 reads MDHEN; CDR2 reads SYDVKM. Trimming took 2 bases from V and 0 from J, leaving 5 bases between them. The CDR3 has 14 residues. The CDR3 reads CASSLGGSGNTIYF. Written as DNA, the CDR3 is TGTGCCAGCAGTTTAGGCGGCTCTGGAAACACCATATATTTT. The whole variable domain, remainder taken from reference TRBV28 and TRBJ1-3, is DVKVTQSSRYLVKRTGEKVFLECVQDMDHENMFWYRQDPGLGLRLIYFSYDVKMKEKGDIPEGYSVSREKKERFSLILESASTNQTSMYLCASSLGGSGNTIYFGEGSWLTVV.

The chain uses TRBV7-3 and TRBJ2-1; TRBD2 matches at 7 bases. The V gene end was trimmed by 0 bases and the J gene end by 8 bases; junction bases not matched to a gene: 4. The CDR3 is 14 residues long. Germline values: CDR1 SGHTA, CDR2 FQGTGA. In DNA form, the CDR3 reads TGTGCCAGCAGCTTAACCGGCGGGAGCCATGAGCAGTTCTTC. This codes for CASSLTGGSHEQFF.

V is TRBV7-9 and J is TRBJ1-2; TRBD1 might be the D (5 bases). The CDR3 covers 14 residues. Trimming left V 6 bases short and J 7 bases short, with 18 bases between. Germline CDR1 is SEHNR and CDR2 is FQNEAQ (reference sequence). The CDR3 spells CASSFGEGYAGYTF. CDR3 bases: TGTGCCAGCAGTTTCGGGGAGGGGTACGCTGGCTACACCTTC.

The CDR3 DNA reads TGTGCCAGCAGCTTAACGGAGGCTAACTATGGCTACACCTTC. Its protein product is CASSLTEANYGYTF. The chain links TRBV7-3 to TRBJ1-2, with D uncertain. CDR3 length: 14 amino acids. V lost 0 bases and J lost 0, with 5 bases in between. The germline V gene has CDR1 SGHTA and CDR2 FQGTGA.

This clone is a singleton in its sample. The DNA for the CDR3 is TGTGCCAGCAGTGAAGAAGGGGGCCGGAATGAGCAGTTCTTC. Translating it yields CASSEEGGRNEQFF. The V and J genes are TRBV2 and TRBJ2-1, with TRBD1 matching over 7 bases. The CDR3 sequence is 14 residues long. Germline V lookup: CDR1 SNHLY, CDR2 FYNNEI. V lost 1 base to trimming and J lost 7 bases; unmatched junction nucleotides: 4.

The genes are TRBV11-2 and TRBJ2-3, with 10 bases that match TRBD2. V lost 5 bases and J lost 1; bases outside the gene matches: 15. Germline-derived CDR1 and CDR2 are SGHAT and FQNNGV. The CDR3 spans 19 residues. The CDR3 DNA reads as TGTGCCAGCAGCCCGGGTGGTGGTAGCGGGGGGCTACGCACAGATACGCAGTATTTT. Amino acid sequence: CASSPGGGSGGLRTDTQYF.

The rearrangement uses TRBV11-2 and TRBJ2-3, with a weak D call TRBD2 (7 bases). The ends were cut back, 1 base at V and 2 bases at J, with 22 bases in the middle. There are 19 residues in the CDR3. Germline loops: CDR1 SGHAT, CDR2 FQNNGV. The CDR3 loop is CASSLVGRSTGGPTDTQYF. The DNA for the CDR3 is TGTGCCAGCAGCTTAGTGGGACGCAGCACCGGGGGGCCCACAGATACGCAGTATTTT.

The chain carries TRBV29-1 and TRBJ1-1, with 10 bases matching TRBD1. After removal of 1 base from V and 5 bases from J, the junction contained 7 bases not matched to a gene. This CDR3 is 15 amino acids long. Germline CDR1 and CDR2: SQVTM and ANQGSEA. The CDR3 sequence is CSVEAGTGVRTEAFF. In DNA form, the CDR3 reads TGCAGCGTTGAAGCCGGGACAGGGGTTAGGACTGAAGCTTTCTTT.

This clone was seen only once. The chain has TRBV4-2 and TRBJ2-5, with D perhaps matching TRBD2 (5 bases). The CDR3 has 15 residues. Trimming cost V 0 bases and J 5 bases, with 13 bases left between them. The germline V gene encodes CDR1 LGHNA and CDR2 YNFKEQ. CDR3 sequence (DNA): TGTGCCAGCAGCCAAGAAGGGAGTTACGGGGAGACCCAGTACTTC. Translation: CASSQEGSYGETQYF.

The rearrangement uses TRBV4-3 and TRBJ2-7, with D possibly matching TRBD2 (5 bases). Germline V gene lookup returns CDR1 LGHNA and CDR2 YSLEER. Trimming took off 0 bases at V and 1 base at J, with 10 bases between the two ends. The CDR3 extends over 15 amino acids. CDR3 amino acids: CASSQDEGLSYEQYF. Here the CDR3 DNA reads TGCGCCAGCAGCCAAGATGAGGGCCTTTCCTACGAGCAGTACTTC.

The chain recombines TRBV9 with TRBJ2-5; 8 bases match TRBD2. V lost 1 base to trimming and J lost 5 bases; unmatched junction nucleotides: 7. The CDR3 contains 15 residues. The germline V gene has CDR1 SGDLS and CDR2 YYNGEE. CDR3 amino acids: CASSVIGREAETQYF. CDR3 in DNA: TGTGCCAGCAGCGTAATCGGGCGGGAGGCGGAGACCCAGTACTTC.

V usage is TRBV7-6 and J usage is TRBJ2-5; D perhaps matches TRBD2 (6 bases). This CDR3 is built from 17 residues. Deletions cut 2 bases from V and 3 bases from J, with 19 bases between. The germline V gene has CDR1 SGHVS and CDR2 FNYEAQ. The CDR3 sequence is CASSLWEADGSEETQYF. DNA of the CDR3: TGTGCCAGCAGCTTATGGGAGGCCGACGGGAGTGAAGAGACCCAGTACTTC.

CDR3 amino acids: CASSLARGRGNLGNQPQHF. CDR3 coding DNA: TGTGCCAGCAGCTTGGCCCGAGGGAGGGGGAACTTGGGCAATCAGCCCCAGCATTTT. The chain is built from TRBV5-6 and TRBJ1-5, with TRBD1 as a possible D gene (6 bases). V lost 0 bases and J lost 2, with 21 bases in between. Germline CDR1 is SGHDT and CDR2 is YYEEEE. The CDR3 covers 19 residues. The full variable domain, its missing parts supplied by reference TRBV5-6 and TRBJ1-5, is DAGVTQSPTHLIKTRGQQVTLRCSPKSGHDTVSWYQQALGQGPQFIFQYYEEEERQRGNFPDRFSGHQFPNYSSELNVNALLLGDSALYLCASSLARGRGNLGNQPQHFGDGTRLSIL.

The chain links TRBV28 to TRBJ1-4, with 12 nucleotides matching TRBD1. V was pared by 7 bases and J by 7 bases, with 7 bases of the junction left unmatched. Looked up from germline, CDR1 is MDHEN and CDR2 is SYDVKM. The CDR3 sequence is 15 residues long. As DNA, the CDR3 is TGTGCCAGCATGGGACAGGGGGCGGGCGTTGAAAAACTGTTTTTT. It translates to CASMGQGAGVEKLFF.

This chain connects TRBV23-1 to TRBJ1-5; D remains unclear. TRBV23-1 is annotated as an ORF whose role is uncertain. CDR3 length: 14 residues. V lost 4 bases, J lost 5 bases, and 12 bases lay in between. This CDR3 reads CASSLMTPHQPQHF. DNA for the CDR3: TGCGCCAGCAGTCTGATGACACCCCATCAGCCCCAGCATTTT.

The chain has TRBV7-3 and TRBJ2-3; 7 bases line up with TRBD1. Germline loops: CDR1 SGHTA, CDR2 FQGTGA. Germline trimming cut 4 bases from V and 2 bases from J; bases unmatched to any gene: 3. This CDR3 region has 14 residues. This CDR3 reads CASSSGTATDTQYF. The DNA for the CDR3 is TGTGCCAGCAGCTCGGGGACAGCCACAGATACGCAGTATTTT.

V gene TRBV7-9 combines with J gene TRBJ2-7; TRBD2 aligns across 7 bases. J was trimmed by 5 bases and V by 5 bases; bases with no gene match: 12. This CDR3 spans 15 amino acids. Per the germline V gene, CDR1 is SEHNR and CDR2 is FQNEAQ (reference sequence). In nucleotides, the CDR3 is TGTGCCAGCAGCCCGCCGGAACTAGCGACCCACGAGCAGTACTTC. It yields the protein CASSPPELATHEQYF.